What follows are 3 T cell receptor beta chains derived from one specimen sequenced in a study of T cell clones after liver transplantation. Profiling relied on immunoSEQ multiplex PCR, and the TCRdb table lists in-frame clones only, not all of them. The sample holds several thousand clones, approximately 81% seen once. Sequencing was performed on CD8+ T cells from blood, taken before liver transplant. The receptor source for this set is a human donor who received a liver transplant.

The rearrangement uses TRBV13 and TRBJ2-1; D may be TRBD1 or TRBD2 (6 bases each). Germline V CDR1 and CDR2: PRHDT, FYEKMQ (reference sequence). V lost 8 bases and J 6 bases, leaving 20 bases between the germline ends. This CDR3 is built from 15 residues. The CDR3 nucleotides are TGTGCCAGCTCCGCGACGGGGGCCCGGGGCAATGAGCAGTTCTTC. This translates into CASSATGARGNEQFF.

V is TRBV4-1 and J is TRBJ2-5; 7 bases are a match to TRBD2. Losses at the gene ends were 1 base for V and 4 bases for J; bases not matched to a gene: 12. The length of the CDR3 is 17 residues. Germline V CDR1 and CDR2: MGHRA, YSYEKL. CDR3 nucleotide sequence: TGCGCCAGCAGCCAAGGGGAGGGCGAAATTTACGGAGAGACCCAGTACTTC. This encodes CASSQGEGEIYGETQYF.

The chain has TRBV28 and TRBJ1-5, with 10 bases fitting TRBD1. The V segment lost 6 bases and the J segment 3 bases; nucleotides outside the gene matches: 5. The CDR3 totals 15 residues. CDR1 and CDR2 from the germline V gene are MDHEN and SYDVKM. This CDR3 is CASRQGTGVNQPQHF. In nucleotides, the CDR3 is TGTGCCAGCAGGCAAGGGACAGGGGTCAATCAGCCCCAGCATTTT.